This T cell receptor (beta chain) was identified in a study of T cells in Graves' hyperthyroidism and ophthalmopathy. Patients aged 18 to 65 with hyperthyroidism were newly diagnosed, with duration under 2 months. Investigators excluded patients with uncontrolled infection, other autoimmune disease, pregnancy or lactation. Each diagnosis drew on symptoms, thyroxine, TRAb, thyroid ultrasound and orbital computed tomography findings. V was shortened by 3 bases and J by 1 base, with 9 bases between the two germline ends. The length of the CDR3 is 14 residues. Using RNA transcripts as the source, TCR beta CDR3 regions were amplified. Using the HTBI primer set, a first-round RT-PCR was run on the TCR CDR3. TCRdb re-derived calls from the multiplex PCR reads in MiXCR, one entry per CDR3 protein. Here the sample spans about 400,000 distinct CDR3 sequences, 15% to 18% being singletons. This clonotype was found many times. Its specificity is unknown.

Study-level points and caveats: Ophthalmopathy was model-predicted a median roughly 6.5 months pre-onset.

Input material: blood. The sequence came from a woman aged 18-29 years with Graves' hyperthyroidism. The chain links TRBV12-3 or TRBV12-4 to TRBJ1-1; D call uncertain. The CDR3 DNA sequence: TGTGCCAGCAGTTTTCCCGGGAGGAACACTGAAGCTTTCTTT. Translating gives CASSFPGRNTEAFF.